The clone carrying this TCR beta chain was seen many times. The sample is drawn from a study of T cells in Graves' hyperthyroidism and ophthalmopathy. Exclusion of patients followed from uncontrolled infection, other autoimmune disease, pregnancy or lactation. This CDR3 spans 16 amino acids. J was trimmed by 4 bases and V by 6 bases; bases with no gene match: 8. Germline lookup yields CDR1 MDHEN and CDR2 SYDVKM. Using RNA transcripts as the source, TCR beta CDR3 regions were amplified. When the TCR CDR3 underwent first-round RT-PCR, the HTBI primer set was used. TCRdb processed the multiplex PCR reads anew with MiXCR; each CDR3 protein has one entry. The top ten clones hold 5% to 6.5% of a sample with around 450,000 distinct CDR3 sequences, 12% to 15% of them seen once.

This TCR was sampled from a young woman with Graves' hyperthyroidism. Sequencing used blood. The V call is TRBV28, the J call TRBJ2-2, with 10 bases aligning to TRBD1. The CDR3 reads CASSTMGQGITGELFF. In nucleotides, the CDR3 is TGTGCCAGCAGCACAATGGGACAGGGGATCACCGGGGAGCTGTTTTTT.